This T cell receptor (beta chain) derives from a study of blood T cells in healthy people across ages. Primers used in a second PCR of about 6 to 12 cycles were a sample-barcoded 5' primer and a J-beta primer mix. TCRdb redid the calling of the 5' RACE reads with MiXCR, one entry per CDR3 protein. The sample gives 550,000 to 600,000 distinct CDR3 sequences, approximately 27% of which show up once; less than 20% is in the top ten. CDR1 is SQVTM and CDR2 is ANQGSEA in the germline V gene. Trimming pared 7 bases from V and 7 bases from J, leaving 7 bases between. The CDR3 covers 9 residues. Of note for this clonotype: Its antigen remains unidentified.

The donors, all healthy, were Caucasians living in Russia, aged roughly 6 to 100. Study-level findings and limits: As age increased, TCR beta diversity per million T cells fell in a roughly linear fashion. The study found more naive CD4+ cells and higher diversity in long-lived than aged donors.

J is TRBJ1-2 and V is TRBV29-1; D is uncertain. Sequenced sample: blood. The sequence was collected from a woman in her 70s in good health. The CDR3 DNA reads TGCAGCGGGGAACCTGGCTACACCTTC. Translated: CSGEPGYTF.